This T cell receptor (beta chain) is drawn from a study of monozygotic twins with inflammatory bowel disease. The study's findings and limits: IBD patients showed reduced TCRbeta diversity (inverse Simpson) versus healthy co-twins. What may have added variability to patient repertoires is that immunosuppressive treatments differed.

CDR1 LGHNA and CDR2 YNFKEQ come from the germline V gene. There are 17 residues in the CDR3. Template switching added UMIs carrying a 6-nucleotide sample barcode. Each CDR3 protein gets one entry in TCRdb, which reprocessed the 5' RACE reads and gives no DNA. The sample totals fewer than 200,000 distinct CDR3 sequences. Comment on this clonotype: The antigen is unknown.

From whole blood, total RNA was isolated without any sorting of T cells. The sample taken for sequencing was blood. The TCR comes from a human donor with ulcerative colitis or Crohn's disease, or a healthy co-twin of an affected twin (not recorded which). This rearrangement joins TRBV4-2 to TRBJ2-1; absent DNA, TCRdb's TRBD1 call cannot be checked. The CDR3: CASSQELGARSYNEQFF.